These 22 T cell receptor beta chains came from one sample sequenced in a study of response to subunit inactivated influenza vaccine listed by TCRdb under 2018. Library creation used RT-PCR. Sequenced on an Illumina HiSeq 2500. TCRdb handled the public reads itself, with Q25 trimming in fastp and clone calling in MiXCR, and kept productive beta chains. Duplicate CDR3 protein sequences are folded into a single record with the most common DNA and genes. This sample gives about 500,000 distinct CDR3 sequences in total; about 15% of them show up just once. 3% of the sample is taken by the ten largest. The sequencing used CD4+ T cells sorted from PBMCs, collected about 24 months after vaccination. Receptor source: a man aged 50-75 years who received an inactivated influenza vaccine. Donor details come from another sample of the same person, matched by shared clones.

The chain links TRBV5-1 to TRBJ1-1; 8 nucleotides match TRBD1. From germline, CDR1 is SGHRS and CDR2 YFSETQ. V was clipped by 1 base and J by 1 base; unmatched bases: 3. This CDR3 contains 15 residues. This CDR3 reads CASSLTGTGNTEAFF. CDR3 in DNA: TGCGCCAGCAGCTTGACTGGGACAGGGAACACTGAAGCTTTCTTT.

This sequence joins TRBV20-1 and TRBJ2-1; TRBD2 matches 7 bases. CDR1 is DFQATT and CDR2 is SNEGSKA in the germline V gene (reference sequence). There are 14 residues in the CDR3. V trimming: 3 bases; J trimming: 1 base; junction bases outside the gene matches: 3. The CDR3 spells CSASWRESYNEQFF. The CDR3 nucleotides read TGCAGTGCTAGTTGGCGGGAGTCCTACAATGAGCAGTTCTTC.

This clonotype was observed a handful of times. The chain combines TRBV5-1 with TRBJ2-1; 9 bases map to TRBD1. Losses at the gene ends were 3 bases for V and 6 bases for J; bases not matched to a gene: 4. Germline lookup yields CDR1 SGHRS and CDR2 YFSETQ. The CDR3 has 14 amino acids. The CDR3 sequence: CASSWGQGPNEQFF. CDR3 in DNA: TGCGCCAGCAGCTGGGGACAGGGTCCCAATGAGCAGTTCTTC.

This rearrangement joins TRBV29-1 to TRBJ1-1; 7 bases map to TRBD1. The CDR3 sequence is 13 residues long. J was trimmed by 0 bases and V by 6 bases; bases with no gene match: 4. Per germline, CDR1 SQVTM and CDR2 ANQGSEA. As DNA, the CDR3 is TGCAGCGTGACAGGGATAATGAACACTGAAGCTTTCTTT. The encoded protein is CSVTGIMNTEAFF.

There are a few counts of this clonotype. This chain's CDR3 is CASIEVGTDTQYF. In DNA, the CDR3 is TGTGCCAGCATTGAGGTGGGCACAGATACGCAGTATTTT. This sequence joins TRBV6-1 and TRBJ2-3; D call uncertain. The V gene's germline CDR1 is MNHNS and CDR2 SASEGT. The length of the CDR3 is 13 residues. V lost 7 bases to trimming and J lost 1 base, with 9 bases between them.

Only a few counts were recorded for this clonotype. The chain couples TRBV5-4 to TRBJ2-4; 7 nucleotides match TRBD2. Germline trimming cut 4 bases from V and 8 bases from J; bases unmatched to any gene: 15. Germline V gene data show CDR1 as SGHNT and CDR2 as YYREEE (reference sequence). This CDR3 is 16 amino acids long. The CDR3, as DNA: TGTGCCAGCAGCCTTGGGGGGACTACCATGGGGCACATTCAGTACTTC. Translated, it gives CASSLGGTTMGHIQYF.

The chain links TRBV20-1 to TRBJ2-1; 11 bases are a match to TRBD2. The germline CDR1 and CDR2 sequences are DFQATT and SNEGSKA (reference sequence). V lost 3 bases, J lost 5 bases, and 3 bases stayed unmatched. This CDR3 comprises 14 residues. Written as DNA, the CDR3 is TGCAGTGCTAGGGGACTAGCGGAAAACAATGAGCAGTTCTTC. Translation: CSARGLAENNEQFF.

This clonotype was seen only a few times. The CDR3: CASSQDTDIFPKSNTGELFF. CDR3 sequence (DNA): TGTGCCAGCAGCCAAGATACAGACATCTTTCCCAAGTCGAACACCGGGGAGCTGTTTTTT. The rearrangement joins TRBV3-1 to TRBJ2-2; no clear D gene. Germline loops: CDR1 LGHDT, CDR2 YNNKEL (reference sequence). CDR3 length: 20 residues. Trimming stripped 0 bases from V and 0 bases from J, with 20 bases between.

This clonotype was seen a few times. This sequence joins TRBV18 and TRBJ1-5; D uncertain. Per germline, CDR1 KGHSH and CDR2 LQKENI. The CDR3 runs to 13 residues. V was pared by 3 bases and J by 4 bases, with 7 bases between. CDR3 loop: CASSPALNQPQHF. The CDR3 nucleotides are TGTGCCAGCTCACCGGCCTTAAATCAGCCCCAGCATTTT.

The V gene is TRBV4-3, the J gene TRBJ2-3; 9 bases map to TRBD1. Germline lookup yields CDR1 LGHNA and CDR2 YSLEER. V dropped 3 bases and J dropped 0; count of bases not matched to a gene: 4. CDR3 size: 16 residues. Here the CDR3 DNA reads TGCGCCAGCAGCCAGTTCGGGACAGGGAGCACAGATACGCAGTATTTT. This gives the protein CASSQFGTGSTDTQYF.

This clonotype was counted only a few times. The CDR3 is CSVGRGAGPYNEQFF. The CDR3 DNA sequence: TGCAGCGTTGGTCGGGGAGCGGGCCCCTACAATGAGCAGTTCTTC. The chain combines TRBV29-1 with TRBJ2-1, with a weak D call TRBD2 (6 bases). In germline, CDR1 is SQVTM, CDR2 ANQGSEA. CDR3 length equals 15 residues. The V gene lost 4 bases and the J gene lost 2 bases, with 15 bases spanning the gap.

The table lists this clonotype with a few counts. A much bigger clone sits one base away, suggesting this may be a read error. The chain links TRBV3-1 to TRBJ2-5; 10 bases are a match to TRBD2. The CDR3 contains 17 residues. Germline V CDR1 and CDR2: LGHDT, YNNKEL (reference sequence). The CDR3 protein is CACSRTTGTSVQETQYF. CDR3 sequence (DNA): TGTGCCTGCAGCCGAACAACCGGGACTAGCGTACAAGAGACCCAGTACTTC.

The genes are TRBV29-1 and TRBJ2-1, with TRBD2 identical over 11 bases. The CDR3 spans 14 residues. CDR1 and CDR2 from the germline V gene are SQVTM and ANQGSEA. After removal of 7 bases from V and 9 bases from J, the junction contained 11 bases not matched to a gene. In nucleotides, the CDR3 is TGCAGCGGCTCCTTAGCGGGGGGGCCTTCTGAGCAGTTCTTC. As protein: CSGSLAGGPSEQFF.

The CDR3 DNA reads TGTGCCAGCAGCTTAGACGGGGGGGCGCGGAATGAGCAGTTCTTC. Encoded protein: CASSLDGGARNEQFF. This chain uses TRBV11-2 with TRBJ2-1; the match to TRBD2 covers 8 bases. V was clipped by 0 bases and J by 7 bases; unmatched bases: 5. The CDR3 totals 15 residues. Germline CDR1 reads SGHAT; CDR2 reads FQNNGV.

The V and J genes are TRBV5-1 and TRBJ2-2, with D maybe TRBD1 (6 bases). Germline V gives CDR1 SGHRS, CDR2 YFSETQ. The CDR3 contains 17 residues. The germline V and J ends were trimmed by 0 bases and 2 bases, with 14 bases remaining between them. In nucleotides, the CDR3 is TGCGCCAGCAGCTTGGCCGGTCAGGGGTTAAACACCGGGGAGCTGTTTTTT. Its protein product is CASSLAGQGLNTGELFF.

This clonotype came up many times. The J gene is TRBJ2-1, the V gene TRBV20-1; D is unresolved. There are 14 residues in the CDR3. V lost 4 bases and J lost 5, with 15 bases in between. Germline lookup yields CDR1 DFQATT and CDR2 SNEGSKA (reference sequence). CDR3 DNA: TGCAGTGCTATTGTACCCCCCAATAACAATGAGCAGTTCTTC. It yields the protein CSAIVPPNNNEQFF.

J is TRBJ1-4 and V is TRBV5-6; D gene unclear. The CDR3 has 15 amino acids. Trimming cost V 2 bases and J 1 base, with 9 bases left between them. In germline, CDR1 is SGHDT, CDR2 YYEEEE. This chain's CDR3 is CASSLGFGTNEKLFF. CDR3 bases: TGTGCCAGCAGCTTAGGATTCGGAACTAATGAAAAACTGTTTTTT.

The chain recombines TRBV28 with TRBJ1-3, with 7 positions matching TRBD1. The CDR3 has 15 amino acids. V dropped 5 bases and J dropped 10; count of bases not matched to a gene: 14. CDR1 is MDHEN and CDR2 is SYDVKM in the germline V gene. CDR3 DNA sequence: TGTGCCAGCAGTGGACAGGCCCGAACTGTTGGGACCATATATTTT. It codes for CASSGQARTVGTIYF.

Worth noting for this clonotype: Mismatch with germline at one junction end may stem from a read error. The chain employs TRBV2 and TRBJ2-7; 9 nucleotides line up with TRBD2. CDR3 length: 13 residues. CDR1 is SNHLY and CDR2 is FYNNEI in the germline V gene. This CDR3 reads CASSDLVAGGPGF. The CDR3 nucleotides are TGTGCCAGCAGTGACTTAGTCGCGGGAGGGCCAGGTTTC.

The chain joins TRBV20-1 to TRBJ2-5; D perhaps matches TRBD1 (6 bases). V was pared by 1 base and J by 5 bases, with 11 bases between. From germline, CDR1 is DFQATT and CDR2 SNEGSKA (reference sequence). This CDR3 region has 13 residues. The CDR3 loop reads CSARATGHETQYF. For the CDR3, the DNA is TGCAGTGCTAGAGCTACGGGACATGAGACCCAGTACTTC.

There are a few counts of this clonotype. V and J are TRBV20-1 and TRBJ1-5; 9 nucleotides align to TRBD1. The CDR3 covers 14 residues. V was clipped by 0 bases and J by 7 bases; unmatched bases: 4. Looked up from germline, CDR1 is DFQATT and CDR2 is SNEGSKA (reference sequence). CDR3: CSAREGTGIQPQHF. CDR3 nucleotides: TGCAGTGCTAGAGAGGGGACAGGGATACAGCCCCAGCATTTT.

The rearrangement joins TRBV21-1 to TRBJ2-5; TRBD2, the D gene given by the table, was not confirmed from the DNA. TRBV21-1 is a recognized pseudogene. This CDR3 has 19 residues. For the CDR3, the DNA is TGTGCCAGCAGCAAACGGGCCCAGCGGGATGGCCGGTTCCAAGAGACCCAGTACTTC. It yields the protein CASSKRAQRDGRFQETQYF.